This T cell receptor beta chain was found in a study of vaccination and CD4 T cells after COVID-19. On the study more broadly: Blood was drawn a median around 66 days post second dose, range 14 to 241.

V shed 2 bases and J shed 2 bases, with 16 bases lying between them. This CDR3 spans 17 amino acids. As for this clonotype: The antigen is undetermined.

Specified treatment: approximately nine-day PBMC culture with coronavirus spike peptide pools or control peptides (ViraFEST assay). Cultured CD4+ T-cell DNA underwent Oncomine TCR Beta short-read sequencing. TCRdb re-called the PCR reads with MiXCR, one entry per CDR3 protein. The table includes 9,500 to 15,000 distinct CDR3 sequences, 25% to 35% detected once. The TCR was taken from a human donor who received a COVID-19 vaccine. The specimen comprised CD4+ T cells from blood, cultured in vitro, sampled before SARS-CoV-2 vaccination. V usage is TRBV12-3 or TRBV12-4 and J usage is TRBJ2-1; the D gene is possibly TRBD1 (6 bases). This CDR3 is CASSLTRGIRPYNEQFF. In DNA form, the CDR3 reads TGTGCCAGCAGTTTAACAAGGGGGATTCGGCCCTACAATGAGCAGTTCTTC.